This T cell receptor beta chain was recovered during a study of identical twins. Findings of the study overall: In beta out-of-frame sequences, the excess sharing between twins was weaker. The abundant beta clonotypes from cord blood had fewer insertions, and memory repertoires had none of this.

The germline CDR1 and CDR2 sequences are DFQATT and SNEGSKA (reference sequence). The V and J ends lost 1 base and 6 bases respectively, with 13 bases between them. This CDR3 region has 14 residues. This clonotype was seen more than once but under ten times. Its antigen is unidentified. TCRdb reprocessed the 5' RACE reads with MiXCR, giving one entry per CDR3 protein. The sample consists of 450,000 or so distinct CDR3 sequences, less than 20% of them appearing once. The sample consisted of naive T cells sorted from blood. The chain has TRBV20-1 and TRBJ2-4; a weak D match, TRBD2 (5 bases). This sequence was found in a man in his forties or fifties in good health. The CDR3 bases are TGCAGTGCTAGAGTACTAGTACAGACAAACATTCAGTACTTC. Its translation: CSARVLVQTNIQYF.